The present entry profiles one T cell receptor beta chain with its context. The data originate from a study of blood T cell repertoires in COVID-19. V lost 4 bases, J lost 5 bases, and 11 bases lay in between. Germline V lookup: CDR1 LGHDT, CDR2 YNNKEL (reference sequence). CDR3 length: 13 residues. Only in-frame clones appear in the TCRdb table, and some are missing; sequencing was by immunoSEQ multiplex PCR. The table has 150,000 or so clones, 70% to 90% seen once. The receptor was derived from a man in his fifties or sixties who had recovered from COVID-19. The source material was PBMCs or T cells enriched from blood (not recorded which). This chain joins TRBV3-1 (or the pseudogene TRBV3-2) and TRBJ2-5, with D unresolved. CDR3 nucleotides: TGTGCCAGCAGCCCCATATCGGGTGAGACCCAGTACTTC. Its translation: CASSPISGETQYF.